Sequencing of this T cell receptor (beta chain) was carried out in a study of T cells after yellow fever vaccination. TCRdb used MiXCR to reprocess the 5' RACE reads, holding one entry per CDR3 protein. The sample has 500,000 to 550,000 distinct CDR3 sequences, around a fifth seen once. The CDR3 covers 16 residues. Looked up from germline, CDR1 is SGHRS and CDR2 is YFSETQ. Trimming took 0 bases from V and 4 from J, leaving 16 bases between them. The sequence was obtained from a young man who received the YFV17D yellow fever vaccine. The chain recombines TRBV5-1 with TRBJ1-1; D is unresolved. The material was PBMCs, obtained roughly 20 days after the first yellow fever vaccination. The CDR3 loop reads CASSLAQATLLTEAFF. The CDR3 region has the DNA TGCGCCAGCAGCTTGGCCCAGGCCACGTTACTCACTGAAGCTTTCTTT.